This T cell receptor beta chain was documented in a study of early T cells in non-severe SARS-CoV-2 infection. Study information: Chains were unpaired, as sequencing was done on bulk RNA from unsorted whole blood.

This clonotype showed up many times. Its specificity is not known. This CDR3 contains 14 residues. CDR1 is MNHEY, CDR2 SVGAGI, per germline. The V gene lost 4 bases and the J gene lost 1 base, with 11 bases spanning the gap. General study points: VDJdb matching skewed toward anti-spike CD8 responses, missing private and CD4 specificities.

Unique molecular identifiers (one per individual cDNA molecule) were attached. In TCRdb, the 5' RACE reads were re-called with MiXCR into one record per CDR3 protein. The repertoire has about 71,000 distinct CDR3 sequences, approximately 15% of them found once; the top ten carry roughly 13%. This clonotype was obtained from an adult who was a healthcare worker with PCR-confirmed SARS-CoV-2 infection or an uninfected control (not recorded which). V usage is TRBV6-5 and J usage is TRBJ2-7; the D gene is possibly TRBD1 (6 bases). The specimen sequenced was whole blood. This CDR3 reads CASSSTGMSYEQYF. The CDR3 DNA follows: TGTGCCAGCAGTTCAACAGGGATGTCCTACGAGCAGTACTTC.